Listed below are T cell receptor beta chains from one sample, sequenced in a study of shared T cell receptors in the human thymus. Sequenced by immunoSEQ multiplex PCR; TCRdb stores in-frame clones only, minus some. The sample records about 710,000 clones, approximately 89% being singletons. A further study also used this sample, focusing on human thymus T cells.

The sample consisted of thymocytes. All receptors come from a boy under two years old with a congenital heart defect. The CDR3 runs from the conserved cysteine through the conserved F or W. D genes are given only for firm matches. Expanded clones get a size class; other rows say once, few or many, or leave the size out.

cdr3_nt cdr3_aa clone_size j_call d_call v_call
TGTGCCATCAGGGAGGACCAGGAAGGATCACCCCTCCACTTT CAIREDQEGSPLHF - TRBJ1-6 - TRBV10-3
TGTGCCAGCAGCCTAGGACAGGGGAATGAAAAACTGTTTTTT CASSLGQGNEKLFF - TRBJ1-4 TRBD1 TRBV6-5
TGTGCCAGCACCCTAGGACTAGCGGTAGAAATTTCCTACGAGCAGTACTTC CASTLGLAVEISYEQYF - TRBJ2-7 TRBD2 TRBV9
TGTGCCAGCAGTAATCTTGTAGAGGGGGGGGGTCAGCCCCAGCATTTT CASSNLVEGGGQPQHF once TRBJ1-5 - TRBV6-6
TGTGCCAGCAGTGCGTCAAGCGGGAGGGTGTACTTC CASSASSGRVYF - TRBJ2-7 TRBD2 TRBV2
TGTGCCTGGAATGGGGACAGGGAAAACAATGAGCAGTTCTTC CAWNGDRENNEQFF few TRBJ2-1 TRBD1 TRBV30
TGTGCCAGCAGCTTGTCGTGCTACTCTGGAAACACCATATATTTT CASSLSCYSGNTIYF - TRBJ1-3 - TRBV5-6
TGTGCCAGCAGTGCGGGGGTTCCCTATGGCTACACCTTC CASSAGVPYGYTF - TRBJ1-2 - TRBV6-1
TGTGCCAGCAAGCGACAGGGACGCGGCACCGGGGAGCTGTTTTTT CASKRQGRGTGELFF - TRBJ2-2 TRBD1 TRBV28
TGTGCCACTAAAATCCGGGACAGGGGGGATCAGCCCCAGCATTTT CATKIRDRGDQPQHF - TRBJ1-5 TRBD1 TRBV19
TGCGCCAGCAGTGATGGCTCCCTTCCATCGTACATGGAGCAGTTCTTC CASSDGSLPSYMEQFF - TRBJ2-1 - TRBV10-2
TGTGCCAGTACCCTCGGACAGGGGGGTTCCTATAATTCACCCCTCCACTTT CASTLGQGGSYNSPLHF - TRBJ1-6 TRBD1 TRBV19
TGTGCCAGCAGCTTAAGGGACAGTGAGCAGTACTTC CASSLRDSEQYF - TRBJ2-7 TRBD1 TRBV7-2
TGTGCCAGCAGCCGGGACAGGGGTTTCTACGAGCAGTACTTC CASSRDRGFYEQYF - TRBJ2-7 TRBD1 TRBV14
TGTGCCAGTAGTATAGTTGGCCGACGGGGCACTGAAGCTTTCTTT CASSIVGRRGTEAFF - TRBJ1-1 - TRBV19
TGTGCCAGCAGGGGACAGGAATTTATAGCTTTCTTT CASRGQEFIAFF - TRBJ1-1 TRBD1 TRBV2
TGTGCCAGCAGCTGGGAGGGCAGATTCTATGGCTACACCTTC CASSWEGRFYGYTF - TRBJ1-2 - TRBV5-4
TGTGCCAGCAGTGGGGGGGGGAACTATGGCTACACCTTC CASSGGGNYGYTF - TRBJ1-2 - TRBV25-1
TGTGCCAGCAGCGGAGGGGGCGCCAATGGGAGCGAGCAGTACTTC CASSGGGANGSEQYF - TRBJ2-7 - TRBV5-5
TGCGCCAGCAGCCAAGAAAGAGGGCTACAGGGAAGAGAATACGAGCAGTACTTC CASSQERGLQGREYEQYF - TRBJ2-7 - TRBV4-3
TGTGCCAGCAGTCAACAGGGGCTACAGACCCAGTACTTC CASSQQGLQTQYF - TRBJ2-5 TRBD1 TRBV5-4
TGTGCCAGCAGCACCGCAGGGGCGGATCAGCCCCAGCATTTT CASSTAGADQPQHF - TRBJ1-5 - TRBV7-8
TGTGCCAGCAGCTTAGGCGGGAGGTTATCCTACGAGCAGTACTTC CASSLGGRLSYEQYF - TRBJ2-7 TRBD2 TRBV11-2
TGTGCCAGCAGCTTGGGGCGGGGCCTCTTTAATGAAAAACTGTTTTTT CASSLGRGLFNEKLFF - TRBJ1-4 - TRBV5-5
TGTGCCAGCTCACCCGCCCCAGCGGGAGACTACGAGCAGTACTTC CASSPAPAGDYEQYF - TRBJ2-7 TRBD2 TRBV18
TGCGCCAGCAGCTACCGGGACAGGGGGCTCATCGGATCCTACGAGCAGTACTTC CASSYRDRGLIGSYEQYF - TRBJ2-7 TRBD1 TRBV5-1
TGTGCCATCAGGAGACTAGCGGGGGACCTCAAAAAGCAGTTCTTC CAIRRLAGDLKKQFF - TRBJ2-1 TRBD2 TRBV10-3
TGCGCCAGCAGTGAGCCCCTTATCCCGGGACTAGGAATAACCCAGTACTTC CASSEPLIPGLGITQYF - TRBJ2-5 TRBD2 TRBV10-1
TGCGCCAGCAGCCAAGATCGGGCAGGGCCCAACACCGGGGAGCTGTTTTTT CASSQDRAGPNTGELFF - TRBJ2-2 - TRBV4-3
TGTGCCAGCAGTTCGCAGGGGGCGTTTGATTCCCCCCTCCACTTT CASSSQGAFDSPLHF - TRBJ1-6 TRBD1 TRBV6-5
TGTGCCACCAGCAGAGATCGTACCCGGGGGGATTATCAGCCCCAGCATTTT CATSRDRTRGDYQPQHF - TRBJ1-5 - TRBV15
TGTGCCAGCCCTCCATTCGGGACAACTCCCGGGGACACTGAAGCTTTCTTT CASPPFGTTPGDTEAFF - TRBJ1-1 - TRBV14
TGTGCCATCAGTGATTTGGGCAGGAAGATGCCAGATACGCAGTATTTT CAISDLGRKMPDTQYF - TRBJ2-3 - TRBV10-3
TGTGCCAGCAGTTACACGGGAACCGAAGCTTTCTTT CASSYTGTEAFF - TRBJ1-1 - TRBV28
TGTGCCAGCAGTGAAGGGGACAGGGGGCGTGAGACCCAGTACTTC CASSEGDRGRETQYF once TRBJ2-5 TRBD1 TRBV2
TGTGCCAGCAGCTTAGTTAACAGACAGGACACCTACGAGCAGTACTTC CASSLVNRQDTYEQYF - TRBJ2-7 - TRBV7-2
TGCGCCAGCAGCCCAGCCAACGACAGGGCGGGTGCCTTC CASSPANDRAGAF - TRBJ1-2 TRBD1 TRBV5-1
TGCGCCACCGCTAGCGGGCTCCCCTACAATGAGCAGTTCTTC CATASGLPYNEQFF - TRBJ2-1 TRBD2 TRBV4-3
TGTGCCAGCAGTGCCAGACAGGGAAATCAGCCCCAGCATTTT CASSARQGNQPQHF - TRBJ1-5 TRBD1 TRBV28
TGTGCCAGCAGCTCCCAACTTTCGAGCAGCACAGATACGCAGTATTTT CASSSQLSSSTDTQYF - TRBJ2-3 - TRBV7-6
TGTGCCAGCAGTGAATGGGGGCTGAACACTGAAGCTTTCTTT CASSEWGLNTEAFF - TRBJ1-1 - TRBV2
TGTGCCACCCAACTTCGGGGGGGGTCGTACGAGCAGTACTTC CATQLRGGSYEQYF - TRBJ2-7 TRBD2 TRBV28
TGTGCCAGCCGTCGGGGTCCTTATAGGCCCCAGCATTTT CASRRGPYRPQHF - TRBJ1-5 - TRBV19
TGTGCCAGCAGAACCCGGACAGGGGGAAGATACGAGCAGTACTTC CASRTRTGGRYEQYF - TRBJ2-7 TRBD1 TRBV28
TGTGCCAGCAGTGCGGACACTTATCAGCCCCAGCATTTT CASSADTYQPQHF - TRBJ1-5 - TRBV2
TGTGCCAGCAGCTTAACCGCGCGGGATATCAATTCACCCCTCCACTTT CASSLTARDINSPLHF - TRBJ1-6 - TRBV7-3
TGCGCCAGCAGCCAAGAGGAGGGTACGGGTCAAGCTTTCTTT CASSQEEGTGQAFF - TRBJ1-1 - TRBV4-1
TGTGCCAGCAGTTTGAGGACTAGCGGTTACACAGATACGCAGTATTTT CASSLRTSGYTDTQYF - TRBJ2-3 TRBD2 TRBV27
TGTGCCAGCAAAGCGGGTCAAGAGACCCAGTACTTC CASKAGQETQYF - TRBJ2-5 - TRBV6-6
TGTGCCAGCAGTTCCCCGTACGGGACAGTCAGCACAGATACGCAGTATTTT CASSSPYGTVSTDTQYF - TRBJ2-3 TRBD1 TRBV28
TGTGCCAGCAGCTTAGATCAGGGGCTGAACACTGAAGCTTTCTTT CASSLDQGLNTEAFF - TRBJ1-1 - TRBV11-3
TGTGCCAGCAGCTTAACTCGAGGAGGGAGAGGCTACGAGCAGTACTTC CASSLTRGGRGYEQYF - TRBJ2-7 - TRBV7-8
TGCAGCGTTGACGGAGGGGTGATGGAGACCCAGTACTTC CSVDGGVMETQYF - TRBJ2-5 - TRBV29-1
TGCGCCAGCAGCCAACAACCTTTAGGCAGGTGGTACACTGAAGCTTTCTTT CASSQQPLGRWYTEAFF few TRBJ1-1 - TRBV4-3
TGTGCCAGCAGCTTAGCTTTTAGCGGGAGGGCCTGGACAGATACGCAGTATTTT CASSLAFSGRAWTDTQYF - TRBJ2-3 TRBD2 TRBV7-6